These 30 T cell receptor beta chains were sequenced from one sample in a study of T-cell memory formation after mild COVID-19. TCRdb analysed the 5' RACE reads with MiXCR anew, one entry per CDR3 protein. Counted here are about 200,000 distinct CDR3 sequences, roughly 18% occurring once; the ten biggest clones make up about 2.4%. What was sequenced was PBMCs or a T cell subset sorted from them (not recorded which). The source of these receptors is an adult woman who had mild COVID-19 (a few samples of this study predate the infection). Cell type and time point are not known.

The CDR3 loop is CASGRGSGANVLTF. Here the CDR3 DNA reads TGCGCCAGCGGCCGGGGCTCTGGGGCCAACGTCCTGACTTTC. This rearrangement joins TRBV5-1 to TRBJ2-6; weak D call: TRBD2 (5 bases). V was shortened by 7 bases and J by 0 bases, with 8 bases between the two germline ends. The germline V gene encodes CDR1 SGHRS and CDR2 YFSETQ. This CDR3 region has 14 residues.

This clonotype occurred a few times. The rearrangement links TRBV10-3 to TRBJ1-6; TRBD1 aligns across 9 bases. This CDR3 has 15 amino acids. CDR1 is ENHRY and CDR2 is SYGVKD in the germline V gene. The junction had 6 bases not matched to a gene; V was cut back by 4 bases and J by 8 bases. CDR3 amino acids: CAISVGQGSDSPLHF. CDR3 coding DNA: TGTGCCATCAGTGTGGGACAGGGATCGGATTCACCCCTCCACTTT.

This clonotype was picked up a small number of times. The chain carries TRBV5-1 and TRBJ2-2; 11 bases are a match to TRBD1. The germline V gene has CDR1 SGHRS and CDR2 YFSETQ. CDR3 size: 15 residues. V was clipped by 4 bases and J by 4 bases; unmatched bases: 3. CDR3 sequence reads: CASSPGTGGTGELFF. The CDR3, as DNA: TGCGCCAGCAGCCCCGGGACAGGGGGCACCGGGGAGCTGTTTTTT.

The gene calls are TRBV7-6 and TRBJ1-1; D call uncertain. V dropped 5 bases and J dropped 1 base, with 14 bases sitting between them. The CDR3 has 15 amino acids. Germline CDR1 SGHVS, CDR2 FNYEAQ. The CDR3 spells CASSPRTVANTEAFF. CDR3 sequence (DNA): TGTGCCAGCAGCCCCAGGACCGTTGCGAACACTGAAGCTTTCTTT.

This clonotype appeared a few times. This chain links TRBV10-3 with TRBJ1-4; D ambiguous. CDR1 is ENHRY and CDR2 is SYGVKD in the germline V gene. CDR3 length: 14 amino acids. Trimming left V 4 bases short and J 4 bases short, with 10 bases between. Here the CDR3 DNA reads TGTGCCATCAGTGTCGGAGGGAATAATGAAAAACTGTTTTTT. This sequence encodes CAISVGGNNEKLFF.

V and J are TRBV12-3 or TRBV12-4 and TRBJ2-1, with 9 bases that match TRBD2. This CDR3 region has 15 residues. V lost 6 bases, J lost 8 bases, and 11 bases stayed unmatched. Written as DNA, the CDR3 is TGTGCCAGCAGAAAGAAGGCGGGAGGGCCATATGAGCAGTTCTTC. This codes for CASRKKAGGPYEQFF.

This rearrangement joins TRBV7-8 to TRBJ1-1; D perhaps matches TRBD1 (6 bases). The V end was cut by 5 bases, the J end by 0 bases, with 10 bases between. CDR3 size: 14 residues. Looked up from germline, CDR1 is SGHVS and CDR2 is FQNEAQ. The CDR3 region has the DNA TGTGCCAGCAGCACGGACAGATTGAACACTGAAGCTTTCTTT. Amino acids: CASSTDRLNTEAFF.

To note about this clonotype: Germline is not matched at one junction end, which may reflect a read error. V usage is TRBV27 and J usage is TRBJ2-1; the match to TRBD2 covers 8 bases. This CDR3 has 12 residues. CDR1 and CDR2 (germline): MNHEY, SMNVEV (reference sequence). The DNA for the CDR3 is TGTGCCAGCAGTACCCTTACTAGCGGATTGATCTTC. Translated, it gives CASSTLTSGLIF.

This clonotype was detected many times. The genes are TRBV9 and TRBJ2-1; D is perhaps TRBD2 (6 bases). V shed 4 bases and J shed 3 bases, with 11 bases lying between them. CDR1 and CDR2 from the germline V gene are SGDLS and YYNGEE. The CDR3 is 14 residues long. Here the CDR3 DNA reads TGTGCCAGCAGCTTACCGGGACTCTACAATGAGCAGTTCTTC. Protein product: CASSLPGLYNEQFF. Supplemented by reference TRBV9 and TRBJ2-1, the full variable domain reads DSGVTQTPKHLITATGQRVTLRCSPRSGDLSVYWYQQSLDQGLQFLIQYYNGEERAKGNILERFSAQQFPDLHSELNLSSLELGDSALYFCASSLPGLYNEQFFGPGTRLTVL.

This clonotype was detected many times. CDR3 sequence reads: CASSLVVGSTDTQYF. CDR3 DNA: TGTGCCAGCAGCTTAGTAGTCGGGAGCACAGATACGCAGTATTTT. This rearrangement joins TRBV7-2 to TRBJ2-3; no definite D call. Looked up from germline, CDR1 is SGHTA and CDR2 is FQGNSA. CDR3 length: 15 amino acids. V was shortened by 1 base and J by 0 bases, with 8 bases between the two germline ends.

The chain recombines TRBV25-1 with TRBJ2-3; 7 bases map to TRBD1. The CDR3 extends over 15 amino acids. Germline CDR1 MGHDK, CDR2 SYGVNS. V trimming: 6 bases; J trimming: 0 bases; junction bases outside the gene matches: 6. CDR3: CASRDRKTSTDTQYF. CDR3 nucleotides: TGTGCCAGCAGGGACAGGAAGACTAGCACAGATACGCAGTATTTT. The whole variable domain, remainder taken from reference TRBV25-1 and TRBJ2-3, is EADIYQTPRYLVIGTGKKITLECSQTMGHDKMYWYQQDPGMELHLIHYSYGVNSTEKGDLSSESTVSRIRTEHFPLTLESARPSHTSQYLCASRDRKTSTDTQYFGPGTRLTVL.

This clonotype was recorded many times. This chain uses TRBV12-3 or TRBV12-4 with TRBJ2-3; D not certain. The V end was cut by 8 bases, the J end by 1 base, with 10 bases between. CDR3 length: 13 residues. In nucleotides, the CDR3 is TGTGCCAGCGGTGTTTTTGGCACAGATACGCAGTATTTT. Translation: CASGVFGTDTQYF.

This chain links TRBV29-1 with TRBJ1-2; 8 nucleotides agree with TRBD1. This CDR3 is 13 amino acids long. V was clipped by 7 bases and J by 5 bases; unmatched bases: 9. Germline values: CDR1 SQVTM, CDR2 ANQGSEA. CDR3 in DNA: TGCAGCGCCCTAAGGGGACAGGTATATGGCTACACCTTC. This sequence encodes CSALRGQVYGYTF.

The chain has TRBV20-1 and TRBJ2-3; 7 bases are a match to TRBD2. The CDR3 spans 14 residues. Germline CDR1 is DFQATT and CDR2 is SNEGSKA (reference sequence). V lost 2 bases and J lost 0; bases outside the gene matches: 2. In DNA form, the CDR3 reads TGCAGTGCTAGAATTAGCGGGAGCACAGATACGCAGTATTTT. Translation: CSARISGSTDTQYF.

This clonotype was seen a few times. The chain has TRBV10-3 and TRBJ2-3; D unclear. This CDR3 has 15 amino acids. Germline CDR1 and CDR2: ENHRY and SYGVKD. V lost 2 bases and J lost 3, with 12 bases in between. CDR3 region: CAISEVKDTTDTQYF. The CDR3 DNA reads as TGTGCCATCAGTGAGGTGAAAGACACTACAGATACGCAGTATTTT.

The V and J genes are TRBV18 and TRBJ2-7; no definite D call. The germline gives CDR1 KGHSH, CDR2 LQKENI. V gave up 2 bases and J gave up 6 bases, with 8 bases separating them. This CDR3 contains 12 residues. The CDR3 coding sequence is TGTGCCAGCTCACCAATCGGCGCCGAGCAGTACTTC. It specifies CASSPIGAEQYF.

The rearrangement links TRBV5-1 to TRBJ1-2; D uncertain. The V and J ends lost 0 bases and 6 bases respectively, with 9 bases between them. This CDR3 is 13 amino acids long. In germline, CDR1 is SGHRS, CDR2 YFSETQ. The CDR3 DNA sequence: TGCGCCAGCAGCTTGGGCCAAGATGATGGCTACACCTTC. It codes for CASSLGQDDGYTF.

This clonotype was seen ten or more times. The chain is built from TRBV11-2 and TRBJ2-2; TRBD2 agrees at 12 bases. There are 16 residues in the CDR3. The germline V gene has CDR1 SGHAT and CDR2 FQNNGV. Losses at the gene ends were 3 bases for V and 6 bases for J; bases not matched to a gene: 5. The CDR3 here is CASSFRTSGAAGELFF. CDR3 sequence (DNA): TGTGCCAGCAGCTTTAGGACTAGCGGGGCAGCCGGGGAGCTGTTTTTT.

Only a few counts were recorded for this clonotype. This chain joins TRBV12-3 or TRBV12-4 and TRBJ1-5; the D is unclear. Trimming stripped 8 bases from V and 8 bases from J, with 13 bases between. This CDR3 is 12 amino acids long. CDR3 amino acids: CASRRGMEPQHF. In DNA, the CDR3 is TGTGCCAGCCGCAGAGGGATGGAGCCCCAGCATTTT.

The chain carries TRBV12-5 and TRBJ2-2; the match to TRBD2 covers 7 bases. Per the germline V gene, CDR1 is LGHNT and CDR2 is FRNRAP. The CDR3 extends over 16 amino acids. Trimming removed 0 bases from V and 1 base from J; junction bases left unmatched: 2. The CDR3 nucleotides read TGTGCTAGTGGTTTGGTAACGGGGGGGAACACCGGGGAGCTGTTTTTT. Its translation: CASGLVTGGNTGELFF.

This clonotype was detected a few times. The chain is built from TRBV10-3 and TRBJ2-1; 7 bases fit TRBD2. V trimming: 2 bases; J trimming: 8 bases; junction bases outside the gene matches: 9. In germline, CDR1 is ENHRY, CDR2 SYGVKD. The CDR3 is 15 residues long. The CDR3 sequence is CAISEPRGGSDEQFF. For the CDR3, the DNA is TGTGCCATCAGTGAGCCTCGCGGGGGTTCTGATGAGCAGTTCTTC.

This chain joins TRBV29-1 and TRBJ1-4, with a weak D call TRBD1 (6 bases). The germline CDR1 and CDR2 sequences are SQVTM and ANQGSEA. Deletions cut 4 bases from V and 3 bases from J, with 12 bases between. The CDR3 totals 14 residues. CDR3 sequence: CSVGGGAPNEKLFF. CDR3 coding DNA: TGCAGCGTTGGAGGGGGGGCGCCTAATGAAAAACTGTTTTTT.

This clonotype turned up a few times. The CDR3 nucleotides are TGTGCCAGCAGCTTAGGAAGCGGGAGGCGATCCTACAATGAGCAGTTCTTC. It codes for CASSLGSGRRSYNEQFF. V is TRBV11-3 and J is TRBJ2-1; 9 positions agree with TRBD2. Germline CDR1 is SGHNT and CDR2 is YENEEA. This CDR3 is 17 amino acids long. V lost 1 base to trimming and J lost 1 base; unmatched junction nucleotides: 5.

This clonotype was seen more than once but under ten times. V usage is TRBV4-2 and J usage is TRBJ2-1; 9 nucleotides match TRBD2. The trim removed 0 bases at V and 1 base at J, leaving 7 bases unmatched. Per germline, CDR1 LGHNA and CDR2 YNFKEQ. CDR3 length: 18 amino acids. Written as DNA, the CDR3 is TGTGCCAGCAGCCAAGATGTGCAAGGACTAGCGTCCTACAATGAGCAGTTCTTC. This codes for CASSQDVQGLASYNEQFF.

The V gene is TRBV4-2, the J gene TRBJ1-4; D might be TRBD1 (6 bases). The V end lost 0 bases, the J end lost 8 bases, and 16 bases lay between the germline ends. Germline loops: CDR1 LGHNA, CDR2 YNFKEQ. The CDR3 consists of 16 residues. CDR3 coding DNA: TGTGCCAGCAGCCAAGATTCTACAGGGCTGGGGGAAAAACTGTTTTTT. Protein product: CASSQDSTGLGEKLFF.

This chain links TRBV3-1 with TRBJ2-5; no firm D call. The CDR3 contains 14 residues. The V gene's germline CDR1 is LGHDT and CDR2 YNNKEL (reference sequence). V was shortened by 3 bases and J by 1 base, with 9 bases between the two germline ends. The CDR3 sequence is CASSHRISQETQYF. CDR3 nucleotide sequence: TGTGCCAGCAGCCATCGGATTTCCCAAGAGACCCAGTACTTC.

The V call is TRBV20-1, the J call TRBJ1-1; no firm D call. The V gene's germline CDR1 is DFQATT and CDR2 SNEGSKA (reference sequence). Trimming removed 3 bases at V and 0 bases at J, with 8 bases between. This CDR3 comprises 13 residues. The CDR3 nucleotides are TGCAGTGCTAGTGTATTTTTGAACACTGAAGCTTTCTTT. It translates to CSASVFLNTEAFF.

The genes are TRBV3-1 and TRBJ2-3, with a weak D call TRBD1 (6 bases). The CDR3 totals 16 residues. Trimming took 0 bases from V and 3 from J, leaving 13 bases between them. The germline V gene encodes CDR1 LGHDT and CDR2 YNNKEL (reference sequence). The CDR3 DNA reads TGTGCCAGCAGCCAAGATCGAACAGGGTTTACAGATACGCAGTATTTT. This translates into CASSQDRTGFTDTQYF.

This clonotype was seen more than once but under ten times. The chain has TRBV7-2 and TRBJ1-5; no firm D call. Per germline, CDR1 SGHTA and CDR2 FQGNSA. The CDR3 runs 14 residues. V was trimmed by 5 bases and J by 7 bases, leaving 15 bases between them. This CDR3 reads CASSPTISGQPQHF. Written as DNA, the CDR3 is TGTGCCAGCAGCCCAACAATTAGTGGGCAGCCCCAGCATTTT.

This clonotype has a handful of counts. The chain is built from TRBV4-1 and TRBJ2-7; the match to TRBD1 covers 9 bases. The CDR3 is 18 residues long. Per germline, CDR1 MGHRA and CDR2 YSYEKL. Germline trimming cut 1 base from V and 2 bases from J; bases unmatched to any gene: 12. In DNA, the CDR3 is TGCGCCAGCAGCCAAGGGGGGATCCGGGGACAGGGAACCTACGAGCAGTACTTC. This sequence encodes CASSQGGIRGQGTYEQYF.